The subject of this entry is one T cell receptor beta chain. The data originate from a study of lymphopenia after photon versus proton radiotherapy. Generated by immunoSEQ multiplex PCR, the TCRdb table keeps only in-frame clones and is missing some. This sample yields approximately 150,000 clones, of which about 85% are seen a single time; about 4.7% belongs to the top ten. The V gene end was trimmed by 7 bases and the J gene end by 2 bases; junction bases not matched to a gene: 6. The CDR3 loop spans 14 amino acids. Germline CDR1 and CDR2: SNHLY and FYNNEI. The sequencing here drew on peripheral blood, taken from a patient treated with photon-based radiotherapy. The sequence was collected from a middle-aged man with gastric cancer. The chain couples TRBV2 to TRBJ2-3, with 7 nucleotides matching TRBD2. CDR3 sequence reads: CASTPSGLTDTQYF. In DNA, the CDR3 is TGTGCCAGCACCCCTAGCGGCCTCACAGATACGCAGTATTTT.